This T cell receptor (beta chain) was recovered during a study of T cell responses to AZD1222 COVID-19 vaccine. This clone was detected only once. The antigen remains undetermined. The CDR3 sequence is 12 residues long. V lost 0 bases and J 9 bases, leaving 4 bases between the germline ends. Germline V gene sequence: CDR1 SGDLS, CDR2 YYNGEE. The assay was immunoSEQ multiplex PCR, and TCRdb's table has in-frame clones only and misses some. The sample includes 120,000 or so clones, around 89% of them seen just once. The study, taken as a whole, reports: Spike-specific TCR breadth and depth were elevated following two AZD1222 doses. The study reported that nearly half of spike-specific TCRs target unmutated variant regions. Donors were chiefly white British, with a greater number of females, and clonal diversity was perhaps underestimated. Repertoires in all cases were sampled only once the peak T cell response had passed.

This receptor was obtained from an adult in good health. This specimen was peripheral blood, taken on day 0 of MenACWY control vaccination. The genes are TRBV9 and TRBJ1-6; D remains unclear. CDR3 sequence reads: CASSVDVSPLHF. In DNA, the CDR3 is TGTGCCAGCAGCGTAGATGTTTCACCCCTCCACTTT.